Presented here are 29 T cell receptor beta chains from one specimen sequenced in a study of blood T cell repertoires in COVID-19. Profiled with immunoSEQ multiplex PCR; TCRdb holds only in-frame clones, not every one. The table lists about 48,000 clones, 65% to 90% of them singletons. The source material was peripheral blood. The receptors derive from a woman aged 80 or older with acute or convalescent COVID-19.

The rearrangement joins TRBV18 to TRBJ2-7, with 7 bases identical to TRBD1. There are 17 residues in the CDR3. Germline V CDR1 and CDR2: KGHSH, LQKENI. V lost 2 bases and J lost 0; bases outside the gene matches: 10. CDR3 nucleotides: TGTGCCAGCTCACCAGAATGGGGCAGGGGGAACTCCTACGAGCAGTACTTC. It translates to CASSPEWGRGNSYEQYF.

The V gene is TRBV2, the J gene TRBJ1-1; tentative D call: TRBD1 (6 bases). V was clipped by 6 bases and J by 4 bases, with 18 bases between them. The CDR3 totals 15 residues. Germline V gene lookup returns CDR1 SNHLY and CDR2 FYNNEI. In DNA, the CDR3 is TGTGCCAGCAGAGGACAGCCGGTCGATAGCACTGAAGCTTTCTTT. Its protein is CASRGQPVDSTEAFF.

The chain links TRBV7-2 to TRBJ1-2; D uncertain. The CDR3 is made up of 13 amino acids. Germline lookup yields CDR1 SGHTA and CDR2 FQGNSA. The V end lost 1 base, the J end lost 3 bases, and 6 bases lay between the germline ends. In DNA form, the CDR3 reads TGTGCCAGCAGCTTAGGCGAGGACTATGGCTACACCTTC. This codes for CASSLGEDYGYTF.

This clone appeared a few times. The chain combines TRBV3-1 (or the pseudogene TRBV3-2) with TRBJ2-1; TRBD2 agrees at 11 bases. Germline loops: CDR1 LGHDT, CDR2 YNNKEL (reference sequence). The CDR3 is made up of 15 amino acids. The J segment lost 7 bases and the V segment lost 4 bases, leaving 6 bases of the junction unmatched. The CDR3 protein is CASSRTSGGVNEQFF. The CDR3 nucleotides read TGTGCCAGCAGCCGCACTAGCGGGGGAGTGAATGAGCAGTTCTTC.

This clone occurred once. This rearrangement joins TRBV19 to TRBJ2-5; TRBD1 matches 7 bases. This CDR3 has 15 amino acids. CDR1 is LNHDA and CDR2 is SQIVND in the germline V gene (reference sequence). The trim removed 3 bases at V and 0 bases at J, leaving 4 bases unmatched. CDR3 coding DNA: TGTGCCAGTAGTATGACAGGGTTGTACCAAGAGACCCAGTACTTC. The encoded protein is CASSMTGLYQETQYF.

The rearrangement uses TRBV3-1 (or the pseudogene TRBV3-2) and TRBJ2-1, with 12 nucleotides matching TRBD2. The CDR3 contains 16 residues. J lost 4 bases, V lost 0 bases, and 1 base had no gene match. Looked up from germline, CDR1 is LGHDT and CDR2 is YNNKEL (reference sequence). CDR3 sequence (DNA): TGTGCCAGCAGCCAAGATCTAGCGGGGGGGTACAATGAGCAGTTCTTC. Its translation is CASSQDLAGGYNEQFF.

CDR3 in amino acids: CASRQGSSEQYF. DNA for the CDR3: TGTGCCAGCAGACAGGGGTCTAGCGAGCAGTACTTC. The rearrangement joins TRBV6-5 to TRBJ2-7, with 7 positions matching TRBD1. CDR3 size: 12 residues. The V and J ends lost 6 bases and 6 bases, in that order; junction bases with no gene match: 5. The V gene's germline CDR1 is MNHEY and CDR2 SVGAGI.

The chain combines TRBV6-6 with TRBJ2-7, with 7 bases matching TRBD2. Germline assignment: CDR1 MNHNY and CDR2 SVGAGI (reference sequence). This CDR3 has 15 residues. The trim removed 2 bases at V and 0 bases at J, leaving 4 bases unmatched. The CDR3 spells CASSYTWGGSYEQYF. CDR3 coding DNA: TGTGCCAGCAGTTACACCTGGGGGGGCTCCTACGAGCAGTACTTC.

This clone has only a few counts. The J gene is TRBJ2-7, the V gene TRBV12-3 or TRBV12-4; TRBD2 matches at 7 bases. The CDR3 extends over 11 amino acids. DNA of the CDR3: TGTGAGGCTAGCGGAAACTACGAGCAGTACTTC. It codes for CEASGNYEQYF.

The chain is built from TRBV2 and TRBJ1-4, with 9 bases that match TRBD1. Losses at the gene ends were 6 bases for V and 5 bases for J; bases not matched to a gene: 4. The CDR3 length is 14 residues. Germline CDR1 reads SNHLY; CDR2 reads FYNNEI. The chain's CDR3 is CASSRDRENEKLFF. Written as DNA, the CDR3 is TGTGCCAGCAGCCGGGACAGGGAAAATGAAAAACTGTTTTTT. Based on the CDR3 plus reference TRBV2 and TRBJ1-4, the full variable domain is EPEVTQTPSHQVTQMGQEVILRCVPISNHLYFYWYRQILGQKVEFLVSFYNNEISEKSEIFDDQFSVERPDGSNFTLKIRSTKLEDSAMYFCASSRDRENEKLFFGSGTQLSVL.

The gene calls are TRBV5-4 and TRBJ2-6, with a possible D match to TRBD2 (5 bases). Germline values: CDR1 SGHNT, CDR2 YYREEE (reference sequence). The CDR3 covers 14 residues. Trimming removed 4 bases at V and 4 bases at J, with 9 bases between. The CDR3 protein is CASSGESGANVLTF. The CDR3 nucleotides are TGTGCCAGCAGCGGGGAGTCCGGGGCCAACGTCCTGACTTTC.

Here the CDR3 reads CASSYANEQYF. The CDR3 region has the DNA TGTGCCAGCAGTTACGCTAACGAGCAGTACTTC. The chain joins TRBV6-5 to TRBJ2-7; D remains ambiguous. The germline gives CDR1 MNHEY, CDR2 SVGAGI. Trimming shortened V by 2 bases and J by 5 bases, and 4 bases separated the two germline ends. The CDR3 totals 11 residues.

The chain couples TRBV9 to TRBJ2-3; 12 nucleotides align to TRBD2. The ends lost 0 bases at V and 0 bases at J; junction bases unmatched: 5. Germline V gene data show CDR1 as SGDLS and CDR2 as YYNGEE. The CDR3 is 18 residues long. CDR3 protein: CASSVELAGGSSTDTQYF. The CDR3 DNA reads TGTGCCAGCAGCGTAGAACTAGCGGGGGGTTCTAGCACAGATACGCAGTATTTT.

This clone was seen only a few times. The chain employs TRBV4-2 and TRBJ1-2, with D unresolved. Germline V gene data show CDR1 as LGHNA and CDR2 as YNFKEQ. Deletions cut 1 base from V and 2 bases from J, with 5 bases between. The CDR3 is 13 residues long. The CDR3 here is CASSQGENYGYTF. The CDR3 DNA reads TGTGCCAGCAGCCAAGGGGAGAACTATGGCTACACCTTC.

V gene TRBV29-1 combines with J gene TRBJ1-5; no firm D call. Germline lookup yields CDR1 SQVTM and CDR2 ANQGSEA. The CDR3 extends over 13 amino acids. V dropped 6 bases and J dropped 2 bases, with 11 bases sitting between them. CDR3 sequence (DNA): TGCAGCGTAGCCTCCGGTGGCAATCAGCCCCAGCATTTT. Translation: CSVASGGNQPQHF.

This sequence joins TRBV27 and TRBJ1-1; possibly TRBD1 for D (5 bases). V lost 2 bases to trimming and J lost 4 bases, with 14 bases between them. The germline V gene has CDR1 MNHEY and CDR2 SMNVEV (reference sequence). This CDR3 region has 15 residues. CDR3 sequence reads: CASSLAGEGSTEAFF. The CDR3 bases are TGTGCCAGCAGTTTAGCGGGAGAGGGGTCCACTGAAGCTTTCTTT.

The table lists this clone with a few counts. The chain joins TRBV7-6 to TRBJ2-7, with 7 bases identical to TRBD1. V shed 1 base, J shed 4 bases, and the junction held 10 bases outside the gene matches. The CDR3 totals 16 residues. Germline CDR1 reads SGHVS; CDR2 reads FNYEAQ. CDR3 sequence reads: CASSLEGAGGIYEQYF. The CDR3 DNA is TGTGCCAGCAGCTTAGAGGGCGCAGGGGGAATTTACGAGCAGTACTTC.

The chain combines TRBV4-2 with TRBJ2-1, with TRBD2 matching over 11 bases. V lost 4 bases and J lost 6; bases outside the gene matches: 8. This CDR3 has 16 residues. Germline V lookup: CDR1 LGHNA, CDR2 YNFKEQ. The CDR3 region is CASSPLSGGAGNEQFF. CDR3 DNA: TGTGCCAGCAGCCCACTTAGCGGGGGGGCCGGCAATGAGCAGTTCTTC.

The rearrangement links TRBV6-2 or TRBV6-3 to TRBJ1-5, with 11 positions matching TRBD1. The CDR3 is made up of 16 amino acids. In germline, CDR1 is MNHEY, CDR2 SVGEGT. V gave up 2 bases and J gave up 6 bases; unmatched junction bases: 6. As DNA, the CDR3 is TGTGCCAGCAGTTACCGCGCCGGGACAGGGGGTCAGCCCCAGCATTTT. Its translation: CASSYRAGTGGQPQHF.

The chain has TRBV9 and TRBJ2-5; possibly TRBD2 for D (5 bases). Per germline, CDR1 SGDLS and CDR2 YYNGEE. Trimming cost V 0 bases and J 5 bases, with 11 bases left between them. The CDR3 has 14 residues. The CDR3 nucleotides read TGTGCCAGCAGCGTAGCGGACTCCCGGGAGACCCAGTACTTC. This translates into CASSVADSRETQYF. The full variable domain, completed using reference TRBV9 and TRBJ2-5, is DSGVTQTPKHLITATGQRVTLRCSPRSGDLSVYWYQQSLDQGLQFLIQYYNGEERAKGNILERFSAQQFPDLHSELNLSSLELGDSALYFCASSVADSRETQYFGPGTRLLVL.

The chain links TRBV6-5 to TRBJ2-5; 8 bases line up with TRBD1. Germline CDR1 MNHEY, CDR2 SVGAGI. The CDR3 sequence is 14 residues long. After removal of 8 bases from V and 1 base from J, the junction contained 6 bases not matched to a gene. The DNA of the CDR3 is TGTGCCAGCTTTAGGACAGGGCCCCAAGAGACCCAGTACTTC. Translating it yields CASFRTGPQETQYF.

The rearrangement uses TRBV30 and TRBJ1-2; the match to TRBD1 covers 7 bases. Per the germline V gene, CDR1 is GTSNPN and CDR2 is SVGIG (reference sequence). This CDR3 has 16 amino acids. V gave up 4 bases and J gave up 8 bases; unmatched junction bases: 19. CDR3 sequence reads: CAWMSGGSLRSRGYTF. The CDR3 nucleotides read TGTGCCTGGATGTCAGGGGGATCCCTAAGGTCGAGGGGCTACACCTTC.

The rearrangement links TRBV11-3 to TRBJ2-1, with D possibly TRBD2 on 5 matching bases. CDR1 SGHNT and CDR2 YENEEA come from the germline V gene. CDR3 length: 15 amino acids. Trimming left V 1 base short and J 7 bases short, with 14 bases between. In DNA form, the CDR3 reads TGTGCCAGCAGCTTAGGGGGAGCGGAAGAGAATGAGCAGTTCTTC. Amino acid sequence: CASSLGGAEENEQFF.

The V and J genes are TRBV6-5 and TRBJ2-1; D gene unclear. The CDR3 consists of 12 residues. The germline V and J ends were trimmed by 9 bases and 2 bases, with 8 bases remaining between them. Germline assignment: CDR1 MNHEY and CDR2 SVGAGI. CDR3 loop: CASQTTYNEQFF. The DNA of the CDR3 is TGTGCCAGTCAGACAACCTACAATGAGCAGTTCTTC.

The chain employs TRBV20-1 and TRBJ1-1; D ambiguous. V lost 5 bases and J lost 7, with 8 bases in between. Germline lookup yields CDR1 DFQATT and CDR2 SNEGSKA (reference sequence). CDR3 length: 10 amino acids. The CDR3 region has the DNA TGCAGTGCTTATCGGGGTGAAGCTTTCTTT. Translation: CSAYRGEAFF.

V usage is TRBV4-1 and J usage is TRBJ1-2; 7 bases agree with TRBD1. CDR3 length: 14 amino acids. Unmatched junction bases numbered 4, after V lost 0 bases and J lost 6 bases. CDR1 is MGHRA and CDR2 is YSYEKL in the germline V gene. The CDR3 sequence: CASSQEPTGNGYTF. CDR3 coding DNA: TGCGCCAGCAGCCAAGAACCGACAGGGAATGGCTACACCTTC.

The CDR3 sequence is CASRASGGFTDTQYF. Written as DNA, the CDR3 is TGTGCCAGCAGGGCTAGCGGGGGCTTCACAGATACGCAGTATTTT. The V gene is TRBV2, the J gene TRBJ2-3; 10 nucleotides agree with TRBD2. Trimming removed 6 bases from V and 2 bases from J; junction bases left unmatched: 5. The CDR3 loop spans 15 amino acids. Germline V CDR1 and CDR2: SNHLY, FYNNEI.

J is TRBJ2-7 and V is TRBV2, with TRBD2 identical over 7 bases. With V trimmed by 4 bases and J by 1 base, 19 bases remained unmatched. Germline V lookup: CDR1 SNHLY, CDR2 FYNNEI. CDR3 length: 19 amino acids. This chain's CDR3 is CASSVFRDGGIRDSYEQYF. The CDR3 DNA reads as TGTGCCAGCAGTGTTTTTAGGGACGGGGGGATTAGGGATTCCTACGAGCAGTACTTC.

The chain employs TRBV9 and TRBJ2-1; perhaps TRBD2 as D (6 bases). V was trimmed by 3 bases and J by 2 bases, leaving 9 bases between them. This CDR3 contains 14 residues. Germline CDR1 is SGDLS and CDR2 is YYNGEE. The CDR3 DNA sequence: TGTGCCAGCAGCGGGGGGGAAGCCTACAATGAGCAGTTCTTC. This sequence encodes CASSGGEAYNEQFF.